These 32 T cell receptor beta chains originate from one sample sequenced in a study of T cells after yellow fever vaccination. TCRdb reprocessed the 5' RACE reads with MiXCR, giving one entry per CDR3 protein. The repertoire holds about 310,000 distinct CDR3 sequences, with around 4% as singletons. Specimen: PBMCs, collected on the day of the yellow fever booster vaccination. The receptors were gathered from a man between 18 and 29 years old who received the YFV17D yellow fever vaccine.

V and J are TRBV4-1 and TRBJ1-2, with a possible D match to TRBD1 (5 bases). The germline V and J ends were trimmed by 0 bases and 8 bases, with 13 bases remaining between them. The germline V gene encodes CDR1 MGHRA and CDR2 YSYEKL. The CDR3 has 14 amino acids. This CDR3 is CASSQEVAGRGYTF. CDR3 coding DNA: TGCGCCAGCAGCCAAGAGGTGGCAGGGCGCGGCTACACCTTC.

This clonotype has a count of ten or more. V is TRBV20-1 and J is TRBJ2-7; maybe TRBD1 (6 bases). V was cut by 1 base and J by 7 bases, with 17 bases left in between. The CDR3 sequence is 14 residues long. Germline CDR1 reads DFQATT; CDR2 reads SNEGSKA (reference sequence). The CDR3 DNA follows: TGCAGTGCTAGAGCCTTCCCGGGGCAGGGGGAGCAGTACTTC. Its protein is CSARAFPGQGEQYF.

This clonotype was observed at least ten times. The rearrangement joins TRBV29-1 to TRBJ2-7; D unclear. V was clipped by 2 bases and J by 0 bases, with 8 bases between them. The CDR3 has 13 amino acids. Germline-derived CDR1 and CDR2 are SQVTM and ANQGSEA. The CDR3 protein is CSVEQVDSYEQYF. DNA for the CDR3: TGCAGCGTTGAACAGGTGGACTCCTACGAGCAGTACTTC.

This clonotype has at least ten counts. V gene TRBV7-3 combines with J gene TRBJ2-3, with D maybe TRBD2 (5 bases). With 5 bases removed from V and 3 bases from J, the gap between germline ends came to 18 bases. The CDR3 totals 16 residues. The germline gives CDR1 SGHTA, CDR2 FQGTGA. CDR3 in amino acids: CASSLGLTDGTDTQYF. CDR3 bases: TGTGCCAGCAGCCTTGGACTTACCGACGGGACAGATACGCAGTATTTT. Full variable domain (outside the CDR3, taken from reference TRBV7-3 and TRBJ2-3): GAGVSQTPSNKVTEKGKYVELRCDPISGHTALYWYRQSLGQGPEFLIYFQGTGAADDSGLPNDRFFAVRPEGSVSTLKIQRTERGDSAVYLCASSLGLTDGTDTQYFGPGTRLTVL.

This clonotype showed up just a few times. The J gene is TRBJ1-5, the V gene TRBV5-1; no firm D call. The germline V gene has CDR1 SGHRS and CDR2 YFSETQ. V was pared by 4 bases and J by 1 base, with 6 bases between. The CDR3 sequence is 13 residues long. CDR3 DNA: TGCGCCAGCAGCAGGGAGAGCAATCAGCCCCAGCATTTT. This translates into CASSRESNQPQHF.

Only a few counts were recorded for this clonotype. This chain connects TRBV9 to TRBJ2-2; 12 bases map to TRBD2. The CDR3 spans 17 residues. The junction had 7 bases not matched to a gene; V was cut back by 4 bases and J by 3 bases. Germline V lookup: CDR1 SGDLS, CDR2 YYNGEE. This CDR3 is CASSYTPSGGDTGELFF. CDR3 DNA sequence: TGTGCCAGCAGCTACACCCCTAGCGGGGGGGACACCGGGGAGCTGTTTTTT. Using reference TRBV9 and TRBJ2-2 for the parts outside the CDR3, the full variable domain is DSGVTQTPKHLITATGQRVTLRCSPRSGDLSVYWYQQSLDQGLQFLIQYYNGEERAKGNILERFSAQQFPDLHSELNLSSLELGDSALYFCASSYTPSGGDTGELFFGEGSRLTVL.

A few counts support this clonotype. The gene calls are TRBV6-2 or TRBV6-3 and TRBJ2-7, with D perhaps given as TRBD1 or TRBD2 (5 bases each). The germline gives CDR1 MNHEY, CDR2 SVGEGT. The CDR3 has 14 residues. Trimming removed 6 bases from V and 7 bases from J, with 19 bases in between. The CDR3 coding sequence is TGTGCCAGCAGGTTCGGGGCCGGAGGTGGGGAGCAGTACGTC. Its translation is CASRFGAGGGEQYV.

This clonotype appeared a few times. The J gene is TRBJ1-1, the V gene TRBV24-1, with D uncertain. The CDR3 is made up of 13 amino acids. V dropped 5 bases and J dropped 1 base, with 7 bases sitting between them. CDR1 is KGHDR and CDR2 is SFDVKD in the germline V gene. CDR3 sequence: CATSGEANTEAFF. CDR3 DNA sequence: TGTGCCACCAGTGGGGAAGCGAACACTGAAGCTTTCTTT.

The V gene is TRBV18, the J gene TRBJ1-2, with D hard to call. The germline CDR1 and CDR2 sequences are KGHSH and LQKENI. The CDR3 consists of 14 residues. Trimming removed 2 bases from V and 6 bases from J, with 13 bases in between. The CDR3 loop reads CASSPRVSRNGYTF. In DNA form, the CDR3 reads TGTGCCAGCTCACCAAGGGTATCCAGGAATGGCTACACCTTC.

This clonotype was detected only a few times. The gene calls are TRBV7-8 and TRBJ2-7; D not certain. Trimming took 1 base from V and 2 from J, leaving 12 bases between them. In germline, CDR1 is SGHVS, CDR2 FQNEAQ. The CDR3 consists of 15 residues. The CDR3 DNA is TGTGCCAGCAGCTTAGTAGGCGTTCGCCCCTACGAGCAGTACTTC. Translated, it gives CASSLVGVRPYEQYF.

This clonotype was observed many times. J is TRBJ2-3 and V is TRBV5-1; no clear D gene. In germline, CDR1 is SGHRS, CDR2 YFSETQ. V was trimmed by 4 bases and J by 4 bases, leaving 13 bases between them. There are 14 residues in the CDR3. The DNA for the CDR3 is TGCGCCAGCAGCGCTACCCCTGGGGCAGATACGCAGTATTTT. This encodes CASSATPGADTQYF.

The CDR3 here is CASDLDSSDTQYF. The CDR3 DNA follows: TGTGCCAGCGACCTAGACAGTTCAGATACGCAGTATTTT. V and J are TRBV25-1 and TRBJ2-3; tentatively, D is TRBD1 (5 bases). The CDR3 covers 13 residues. V lost 8 bases and J 4 bases, leaving 13 bases between the germline ends. Germline V gives CDR1 MGHDK, CDR2 SYGVNS. The full variable domain, rest sourced from reference TRBV25-1 and TRBJ2-3, is EADIYQTPRYLVIGTGKKITLECSQTMGHDKMYWYQQDPGMELHLIHYSYGVNSTEKGDLSSESTVSRIRTEHFPLTLESARPSHTSQYLCASDLDSSDTQYFGPGTRLTVL.

The V gene is TRBV20-1, the J gene TRBJ2-5; TRBD1 aligns across 10 bases. Trimming removed 7 bases from V and 2 bases from J; junction bases left unmatched: 19. The CDR3 loop spans 18 amino acids. Germline V gene lookup returns CDR1 DFQATT and CDR2 SNEGSKA (reference sequence). CDR3 nucleotides: TGCAGTGTAACACCGGGACAGGGGACTGGGAGCGGACAAGAGACCCAGTACTTC. Amino acids: CSVTPGQGTGSGQETQYF.

In this sample, this clonotype turned up many times. CDR3 in amino acids: CASSEWGAQTQYF. The CDR3 region has the DNA TGTGCCAGCAGTGAATGGGGGGCGCAGACCCAGTACTTC. The chain employs TRBV25-1 and TRBJ2-5; the D call may be TRBD1 or TRBD2 (6 bases each). Deletions cut 1 base from V and 6 bases from J, with 9 bases between. From germline, CDR1 is MGHDK and CDR2 SYGVNS. CDR3 length: 13 amino acids. The entire variable domain, with the rest obtained from reference TRBV25-1 and TRBJ2-5, is as follows: EADIYQTPRYLVIGTGKKITLECSQTMGHDKMYWYQQDPGMELHLIHYSYGVNSTEKGDLSSESTVSRIRTEHFPLTLESARPSHTSQYLCASSEWGAQTQYFGPGTRLLVL.

This clonotype was counted at least ten times. The chain joins TRBV9 to TRBJ2-1; 7 bases fit TRBD1. CDR1 SGDLS and CDR2 YYNGEE come from the germline V gene. The length of the CDR3 is 16 residues. J lost 4 bases, V lost 1 base, and 8 bases had no gene match. The CDR3 DNA sequence: TGTGCCAGCAGCGTAATGGGGGACAGACAATACAATGAGCAGTTCTTC. It codes for CASSVMGDRQYNEQFF.

This clonotype was counted ten times or more. V gene TRBV12-5 combines with J gene TRBJ2-7; D might be TRBD1 (6 bases). V was cut by 6 bases and J by 7 bases, with 19 bases left in between. The CDR3 covers 14 residues. Germline V gives CDR1 LGHNT, CDR2 FRNRAP. CDR3 sequence reads: CASGPGTSIGEQYF. CDR3 DNA sequence: TGTGCTAGTGGCCCTGGGACAAGTATAGGGGAGCAGTACTTC.

The chain uses TRBV5-6 and TRBJ2-7, with D possibly TRBD1 on 6 matching bases. Trimming cost V 1 base and J 7 bases, with 18 bases left between them. This CDR3 has 15 amino acids. Germline V CDR1 and CDR2: SGHDT, YYEEEE. CDR3: CASSLQGFSRGEQYF. In DNA, the CDR3 is TGTGCCAGCAGCTTGCAGGGGTTTTCACGAGGAGAGCAGTACTTC. The variable domain in full, completed from reference TRBV5-6 and TRBJ2-7, reads DAGVTQSPTHLIKTRGQQVTLRCSPKSGHDTVSWYQQALGQGPQFIFQYYEEEERQRGNFPDRFSGHQFPNYSSELNVNALLLGDSALYLCASSLQGFSRGEQYFGPGTRLTVT.

The chain recombines TRBV29-1 with TRBJ2-3; no reliable D call. V lost 5 bases to trimming and J lost 0 bases, with 6 bases between them. From germline, CDR1 is SQVTM and CDR2 ANQGSEA. The CDR3 sequence is 12 residues long. The CDR3 DNA follows: TGCAGCGTTCTCACGAGCACAGATACGCAGTATTTT. It encodes CSVLTSTDTQYF.

CDR3 sequence: CATLDGAPNYGYTF. The CDR3 DNA sequence: TGTGCCACTTTGGACGGAGCCCCAAACTATGGCTACACCTTC. This chain connects TRBV6-5 to TRBJ1-2; D uncertain. This CDR3 is built from 14 residues. V was cut by 10 bases and J by 2 bases, with 17 bases left in between. Germline V CDR1 and CDR2: MNHEY, SVGAGI.

V and J are TRBV20-1 and TRBJ2-2, with TRBD1 identical over 8 bases. Germline CDR1 DFQATT, CDR2 SNEGSKA (reference sequence). Losses at the gene ends were 6 bases for V and 2 bases for J; bases not matched to a gene: 5. This CDR3 has 14 amino acids. The CDR3 here is CSASGGRNTGELFF. CDR3 coding DNA: TGCAGTGCCTCAGGGGGCCGCAACACCGGGGAGCTGTTTTTT.

This clonotype occurred many times. V gene TRBV7-8 combines with J gene TRBJ1-1; D unresolved. CDR1 and CDR2 (germline): SGHVS, FQNEAQ. The CDR3 runs 13 residues. Trimming removed 1 base from V and 4 bases from J, with 7 bases in between. CDR3: CASSLGVGTEAFF. CDR3 nucleotides: TGTGCCAGCAGCTTAGGGGTGGGCACTGAAGCTTTCTTT. The entire variable domain, with the rest obtained from reference TRBV7-8 and TRBJ1-1, is as follows: GAGVSQSPRYKVAKRGQDVALRCDPISGHVSLFWYQQALGQGPEFLTYFQNEAQLDKSGLPSDRFFAERPEGSVSTLKIQRTQQEDSAVYLCASSLGVGTEAFFGQGTRLTVV.

The table lists this clonotype with a few counts. V is TRBV30 and J is TRBJ2-5, with 13 positions matching TRBD2. CDR1 is GTSNPN, CDR2 SVGIG, per germline (reference sequence). The J segment lost 3 bases and the V segment lost 2 bases, leaving 3 bases of the junction unmatched. CDR3 size: 15 residues. CDR3 in amino acids: CAWSPGTSGKETQYF. In nucleotides, the CDR3 is TGTGCCTGGAGTCCCGGGACTAGCGGGAAAGAGACCCAGTACTTC.

This clonotype has a handful of counts. The V gene is TRBV7-2, the J gene TRBJ2-7; no clear D. The CDR3 has 16 amino acids. Trimming removed 0 bases at V and 6 bases at J, with 18 bases between. Germline values: CDR1 SGHTA, CDR2 FQGNSA. CDR3 in DNA: TGTGCCAGCAGCTTAGCGGGCACCGCACCTCGAGGCGAGCAGTACTTC. Translated: CASSLAGTAPRGEQYF.

A few counts support this clonotype. The chain joins TRBV7-3 to TRBJ2-6; D remains unclear. This CDR3 has 15 amino acids. Germline V gene sequence: CDR1 SGHTA, CDR2 FQGTGA. V was trimmed by 3 bases and J by 2 bases, leaving 8 bases between them. CDR3 region: CASSFGVTGANVLTF. As DNA, the CDR3 is TGTGCCAGCAGCTTTGGGGTAACTGGGGCCAACGTCCTGACTTTC.

This clonotype was found many times. The chain uses TRBV6-2 or TRBV6-3 and TRBJ2-2; D possibly uses TRBD1 or TRBD2 (6 bases each). The V gene's germline CDR1 is MNHEY and CDR2 SVGEGT. This CDR3 contains 15 residues. The ends were cut back, 5 bases at V and 4 bases at J, with 14 bases in the middle. CDR3 loop: CASSRTARGTGELFF. CDR3 in DNA: TGTGCCAGCAGTCGGACAGCGCGGGGCACCGGGGAGCTGTTTTTT.

This clonotype has a handful of counts. This rearrangement joins TRBV5-1 to TRBJ2-4; 12 bases agree with TRBD1. The V gene end was trimmed by 4 bases and the J gene end by 9 bases; junction bases not matched to a gene: 5. Germline CDR1 and CDR2: SGHRS and YFSETQ. This CDR3 has 14 residues. The CDR3 is CASSPGQGAAIQYF. Here the CDR3 DNA reads TGCGCCAGCAGCCCGGGACAGGGGGCTGCCATTCAGTACTTC.

This clonotype was found a few times. V gene TRBV19 combines with J gene TRBJ1-6, with D hard to call. The CDR3 spans 13 residues. V was cut by 1 base and J by 7 bases, with 5 bases left in between. Germline V gene data show CDR1 as LNHDA and CDR2 as SQIVND (reference sequence). CDR3 in amino acids: CASSIGYNSPLHF. CDR3 sequence (DNA): TGTGCCAGTAGTATAGGGTACAATTCACCCCTCCACTTT.

The V call is TRBV28, the J call TRBJ2-7, with D perhaps TRBD1 (5 bases). V was pared by 6 bases and J by 1 base, with 13 bases between. CDR1 is MDHEN and CDR2 is SYDVKM in the germline V gene. The CDR3 loop spans 14 amino acids. The CDR3 reads CASRTGAGSYEQYV. For the CDR3, the DNA is TGTGCCAGCAGGACTGGGGCAGGTTCCTACGAGCAGTACGTC.

This clonotype showed up just a few times. V gene TRBV9 combines with J gene TRBJ2-7; D is uncertain. Germline CDR1 reads SGDLS; CDR2 reads YYNGEE. The CDR3 extends over 15 amino acids. Trimming left V 4 bases short and J 5 bases short, with 19 bases between. CDR3 sequence (DNA): TGTGCCAGCAGCCTTTTGATGCCTTTGGTCGACGAGCAGTACGTC. Protein product: CASSLLMPLVDEQYV.

At least ten counts were recorded for this clonotype. The genes are TRBV20-1 and TRBJ2-5; D not resolved. Trimming left V 7 bases short and J 3 bases short, with 9 bases between. The V gene's germline CDR1 is DFQATT and CDR2 SNEGSKA (reference sequence). The CDR3 is 11 residues long. CDR3 sequence: CSVGVEETQYF. In DNA, the CDR3 is TGCAGTGTAGGAGTAGAAGAGACCCAGTACTTC.

This clonotype has a count of ten or more. Written as DNA, the CDR3 is TGTGCCAGCAGCCCCGCCGGGACAAAATACTCCTACAATGAGCAGTTCTTC. This encodes CASSPAGTKYSYNEQFF. This sequence joins TRBV7-3 and TRBJ2-1, with D maybe TRBD1 (6 bases). Trimming pared 5 bases from V and 0 bases from J, leaving 17 bases between. Germline V gene data show CDR1 as SGHTA and CDR2 as FQGTGA. The CDR3 extends over 17 amino acids.

This clonotype was seen a handful of times. V usage is TRBV7-2 and J usage is TRBJ1-3, with D hard to call. Trimming removed 7 bases at V and 0 bases at J, with 13 bases between. Germline CDR1 SGHTA, CDR2 FQGNSA. This CDR3 spans 15 amino acids. In nucleotides, the CDR3 is TGTGCCAGCACCATCCCAGACCGCTCTGGAAACACCATATATTTT. It translates to CASTIPDRSGNTIYF.